The present TCR beta chain was sequenced within a study of cytomegalovirus exposure and HLA in healthy donors. Findings and caveats of the study: A later analysis reported that several of the most significant clusters appeared to be linked to common viral pathogens, among them Epstein-Barr virus. Previously analyzed data showed that most TCR beta V segments were productive at a frequency of about 87% or about 30%.

As to this clone: Its antigen is as yet unknown.

This CDR3 contains 15 residues. J lost 9 bases, V lost 1 base, and 10 bases had no gene match. Per the germline V gene, CDR1 is SGHRS and CDR2 is YFSETQ. This PCR relied on a set of 60 Vbeta primers and 13 Jbeta primers. Sequencing was performed with immunoSEQ multiplex PCR; in TCRdb, only in-frame clones are kept and a portion is missing. This sample has more than 100,000 clones, with about 80% found just once. This TCR was sampled from a woman aged 35 to 49 in good health and CMV-seropositive. This chain uses TRBV5-1 with TRBJ2-4, with 7 bases fitting TRBD2. The sequenced sample was PBMCs. Here the CDR3 DNA reads TGCGCCAGCAGCTTGATTTCTCGGGGGGTGAGCATTCAGTACTTC. Translated: CASSLISRGVSIQYF.